Below, one TCR beta chain is given with its context. Its target is not known. The sample belongs to a study of T cells after yellow fever vaccination. Study-wide results and caveats: The bulk population could contribute abundant contaminating clonotypes to FACS-sorted repertoires. Post-booster repertoires again held most primary-vaccination clones (approximately 96% CD4, 85% to 90% CD8).

Trimming removed 6 bases from V and 0 bases from J; junction bases left unmatched: 11. Germline V gene sequence: CDR1 DFQATT, CDR2 SNEGSKA (reference sequence). The CDR3 sequence is 16 residues long. TCRdb re-derived calls from the 5' RACE reads in MiXCR, one entry per CDR3 protein. In the table there are about 340,000 distinct CDR3 sequences, almost 4% of which are singletons. V is TRBV20-1 and J is TRBJ2-3, with 8 positions matching TRBD2. Material: PBMCs, obtained 5 days after the yellow fever booster vaccination. The sequence was obtained from a man between 18 and 29 years old who received the YFV17D yellow fever vaccine. The CDR3 nucleotides are TGCAGTGCCTCACGTCTCGAGCGGGGGAGCACAGATACGCAGTATTTT. Protein product: CSASRLERGSTDTQYF.